The next 28 T cell receptor beta chains were all read from a single sample in a study of spatial heterogeneity in lung cancer. TCRdb re-called the 5' RACE reads through MiXCR, storing one row per CDR3 protein. The sample records about 47,000 distinct CDR3 sequences, roughly 7.4% being singletons. Indicated time point: blood at routine non-recurrence follow-up after resection. Sequencing of whole RNA from tumor, nontumor lung or frozen PBMC involved no sorting. The specimen comprised PBMCs, sampled at follow-up. The receptor set was obtained from a female donor with early-stage non-small cell lung cancer.

This clonotype was detected many times. The V and J genes are TRBV12-3 or TRBV12-4 and TRBJ2-6; D unclear. V dropped 8 bases and J dropped 0 bases, with 20 bases sitting between them. This CDR3 spans 18 amino acids. CDR3 in DNA: TGTGCCAGCTCGCCTTGGCCACGCTCCCGCTCTGGGGCCAACGTCCTGACTTTC. Residues: CASSPWPRSRSGANVLTF.

The chain has TRBV9 and TRBJ2-3; 8 bases map to TRBD2. In germline, CDR1 is SGDLS, CDR2 YYNGEE. The CDR3 is 15 amino acids. Germline trimming cut 4 bases from V and 2 bases from J; bases unmatched to any gene: 6. This chain's CDR3 is CASSFRGGFTDTQYF. The DNA of the CDR3 is TGTGCCAGCAGCTTCCGGGGGGGATTCACAGATACGCAGTATTTT.

This clonotype was recorded many times. This chain joins TRBV20-1 and TRBJ2-1, with a tentative D call TRBD1 (6 bases). Trimming took 0 bases from V and 6 from J, leaving 18 bases between them. The CDR3 spans 16 residues. CDR1 is DFQATT, CDR2 SNEGSKA, per germline (reference sequence). CDR3 in amino acids: CSARDLGGSFFNEQFF. The DNA for the CDR3 is TGCAGTGCTAGAGATTTAGGGGGTTCCTTCTTCAATGAGCAGTTCTTC.

The gene calls are TRBV20-1 and TRBJ2-7; 9 bases match TRBD2. CDR1 and CDR2 from the germline V gene are DFQATT and SNEGSKA (reference sequence). The CDR3 extends over 12 amino acids. The CDR3 spells CRERGENAEQYF. In DNA, the CDR3 is TGCAGGGAGCGGGGGGAAAACGCCGAGCAGTACTTC.

The table lists this clonotype with a few counts. The rearrangement joins TRBV7-2 to TRBJ2-1; maybe TRBD2 (6 bases). The germline gives CDR1 SGHTA, CDR2 FQGNSA. V was clipped by 2 bases and J by 0 bases, with 14 bases between them. This CDR3 is built from 17 residues. The CDR3 here is CASSLLGGASSYNEQFF. CDR3 nucleotide sequence: TGTGCCAGCAGCTTATTGGGCGGGGCTAGCTCCTACAATGAGCAGTTCTTC.

Ten or more counts support this clonotype. J is TRBJ2-5 and V is TRBV5-1; D perhaps matches TRBD1 (5 bases). V lost 3 bases and J lost 5, with 17 bases in between. This CDR3 is 15 amino acids long. Germline CDR1 SGHRS, CDR2 YFSETQ. CDR3 sequence reads: CASSSGQGRLETQYF. Written as DNA, the CDR3 is TGCGCCAGCAGCTCTGGCCAGGGCAGACTGGAGACCCAGTACTTC.

This clonotype has only a few counts. Germline is not matched at one junction end, which may reflect a read error. J is TRBJ2-5 and V is TRBV7-7; TRBD1 aligns across 9 bases. The CDR3 totals 15 residues. Germline CDR1 SSHAT, CDR2 FNYEAQ (reference sequence). CDR3 sequence reads: CASSPTGGRLETQYF. The CDR3 nucleotides are TGTGCTAGCAGCCCGACAGGGGGAAGGTTAGAGACCCAGTACTTC.

This clonotype has at least ten counts. V is TRBV11-2 and J is TRBJ2-7, with a possible D match to TRBD2 (6 bases). Germline values: CDR1 SGHAT, CDR2 FQNNGV. CDR3 length equals 15 residues. V gave up 2 bases and J gave up 3 bases, with 14 bases separating them. The CDR3 region is CASSLRLAPYYEQYF. CDR3 DNA sequence: TGTGCCAGCAGCTTACGCCTAGCGCCGTACTACGAGCAGTACTTC.

This clonotype was recorded at least ten times. This chain links TRBV7-9 with TRBJ1-2; TRBD1 matches 7 bases. The V segment lost 5 bases and the J segment 2 bases; nucleotides outside the gene matches: 5. Germline loops: CDR1 SEHNR, CDR2 FQNEAQ (reference sequence). The CDR3 has 14 residues. The CDR3 DNA reads TGTGCCAGCAGCGTAGAACAGGGGAACTATGGCTACACCTTC. Its translation: CASSVEQGNYGYTF.

This clonotype was counted at least ten times. The chain combines TRBV12-3 or TRBV12-4 with TRBJ1-5, with a tentative D call TRBD1 (5 bases). V lost 1 base and J 2 bases, leaving 15 bases between the germline ends. This CDR3 contains 17 residues. CDR3 residues: CASSLGSGGRGNQPQHF. CDR3 DNA sequence: TGTGCCAGCAGTTTAGGGAGCGGGGGACGGGGCAATCAGCCCCAGCATTTT.

The chain recombines TRBV4-3 with TRBJ1-5; no reliable D call. V was clipped by 0 bases and J by 4 bases, with 4 bases between them. The CDR3 covers 13 residues. CDR1 and CDR2 from the germline V gene are LGHNA and YSLEER. The CDR3: CASSQDENQPQHF. DNA of the CDR3: TGCGCCAGCAGCCAAGATGAGAATCAGCCCCAGCATTTT.

This clonotype was picked up many times. The chain recombines TRBV20-1 with TRBJ2-3; D is unclear. Germline V gene lookup returns CDR1 DFQATT and CDR2 SNEGSKA (reference sequence). Trimming left V 6 bases short and J 4 bases short, with 14 bases between. The CDR3 has 13 amino acids. CDR3 in amino acids: CSAEKGPADTQYF. The CDR3 DNA reads TGCAGTGCCGAGAAAGGGCCCGCAGATACGCAGTATTTT.

This clonotype was observed a few times. The gene calls are TRBV3-1 and TRBJ2-1; D unresolved. Trimming shortened V by 3 bases and J by 2 bases, and 8 bases separated the two germline ends. Germline-derived CDR1 and CDR2 are LGHDT and YNNKEL (reference sequence). The CDR3 is 14 amino acids. The CDR3 nucleotides read TGTGCCAGCAGCCAGAGGCCAGCCTACAATGAGCAGTTCTTC. Protein sequence: CASSQRPAYNEQFF.

This chain connects TRBV5-1 to TRBJ2-7; 9 nucleotides align to TRBD1. V lost 9 bases to trimming and J lost 0 bases; unmatched junction nucleotides: 7. The germline V gene encodes CDR1 SGHRS and CDR2 YFSETQ. The CDR3 sequence is 14 residues long. The CDR3 nucleotides read TGCGCCACCCGGGACAGGGAGAGCTCCTACGAGCAGTACTTC. Encoded protein: CATRDRESSYEQYF.

Ten or more counts support this clonotype. The rearrangement uses TRBV5-1 and TRBJ2-7; tentatively, D is TRBD2 (5 bases). This CDR3 has 14 amino acids. The V and J ends lost 1 base and 4 bases respectively, with 12 bases between them. Germline V CDR1 and CDR2: SGHRS, YFSETQ. The CDR3 loop is CASSLSGPGYEQYF. The CDR3, as DNA: TGCGCCAGCAGCTTGAGCGGCCCCGGGTACGAGCAGTACTTC.

As concerns this clonotype: Just one base apart from a much larger clone, this may be a read error. CDR3 amino acids: CASSSPGHGHTF. The CDR3 DNA reads TGTGCCAGCAGCTCACCGGGACATGGCCACACCTTC. The chain has TRBV7-8 and TRBJ1-2, with D possibly being TRBD1 (6 bases). Germline CDR1 is SGHVS and CDR2 is FQNEAQ. The CDR3 extends over 12 amino acids.

This clonotype occurred a few times. The chain is built from TRBV4-1 and TRBJ2-7; possibly TRBD1 for D (5 bases). This CDR3 has 15 residues. V lost 4 bases and J lost 5, with 18 bases in between. Germline CDR1 and CDR2: MGHRA and YSYEKL. The DNA for the CDR3 is TGCGCCAGCAGCCCATATGGGCAGCAGGGCCACGAGCAGTACTTC. Translation gives CASSPYGQQGHEQYF.

The table lists this clonotype with a few counts. The chain links TRBV5-5 to TRBJ1-4; no reliable D call. Germline values: CDR1 SGHKS, CDR2 YYEKEE (reference sequence). The CDR3 totals 14 residues. Between the trimmed V and J ends, which lost 4 bases and 3 bases, there was a span of 10 bases. The CDR3 region is CASSPDIANEKLFF. CDR3 bases: TGTGCCAGCAGCCCCGACATAGCTAATGAAAAACTGTTTTTT.

This clonotype has at least ten counts. This chain links TRBV6-2 or TRBV6-3 with TRBJ1-1; D unresolved. The germline CDR1 and CDR2 sequences are MNHEY and SVGEGT. V lost 6 bases to trimming and J lost 3 bases, with 14 bases between them. This CDR3 is built from 14 residues. This CDR3 reads CASSPILLHTEAFF. The CDR3 nucleotides read TGTGCCAGCAGCCCAATTCTTCTCCACACTGAAGCTTTCTTT.

This clonotype was observed a handful of times. This chain joins TRBV9 and TRBJ1-1, with D unresolved. Germline V CDR1 and CDR2: SGDLS, YYNGEE. Trimming took off 0 bases at V and 6 bases at J, with 9 bases between the two ends. This CDR3 comprises 13 residues. The CDR3: CASSVGGVAEAFF. The CDR3 DNA sequence: TGTGCCAGCAGCGTAGGTGGGGTAGCTGAAGCTTTCTTT.

The chain joins TRBV11-2 to TRBJ2-5; D is uncertain. This CDR3 region has 16 residues. V shed 0 bases and J shed 4 bases, with 15 bases lying between them. The V gene's germline CDR1 is SGHAT and CDR2 FQNNGV. Here the CDR3 reads CASSLDSTTLGETQYF. DNA for the CDR3: TGTGCCAGCAGCTTAGATTCCACCACTCTGGGAGAGACCCAGTACTTC.

This clonotype came up many times. This rearrangement joins TRBV7-9 to TRBJ1-1; TRBD1 agrees at 9 bases. Per germline, CDR1 SEHNR and CDR2 FQNEAQ (reference sequence). The CDR3 sequence is 14 residues long. V lost 5 bases and J lost 2; bases outside the gene matches: 3. CDR3 amino acids: CASSRTGANTEAFF. The CDR3 nucleotides are TGTGCCAGCAGCCGGACAGGGGCCAACACTGAAGCTTTCTTT.

This clonotype was picked up many times. The V and J genes are TRBV6-5 and TRBJ2-5; D tentatively fits TRBD1 or TRBD2 (5 bases each). Germline loops: CDR1 MNHEY, CDR2 SVGAGI. Trimming removed 3 bases from V and 5 bases from J, with 19 bases in between. This CDR3 spans 16 amino acids. CDR3 sequence: CASSYWATGGLETQYF. CDR3 nucleotides: TGTGCCAGCAGTTATTGGGCGACTGGGGGTCTGGAGACCCAGTACTTC.

The sample holds many counts of this clonotype. V and J are TRBV7-2 and TRBJ2-3; D may be TRBD1 (6 bases). Germline V gives CDR1 SGHTA, CDR2 FQGNSA. The CDR3 has 15 amino acids. Trimming took off 5 bases at V and 0 bases at J, with 12 bases between the two ends. CDR3 loop: CASSLRGFSTDTQYF. As DNA, the CDR3 is TGTGCCAGCAGCCTCAGGGGATTTAGCACAGATACGCAGTATTTT.

This clonotype was seen repeatedly, ten times or more. The CDR3 region has the DNA TGCAGCGTCGAAAAGACGGCCCAAGCTTTCTTT. Residues: CSVEKTAQAFF. This chain joins TRBV29-1 and TRBJ1-1; no reliable D call. Trimming took 6 bases from V and 9 from J, leaving 14 bases between them. Germline assignment: CDR1 SQVTM and CDR2 ANQGSEA. CDR3 length: 11 amino acids.

The CDR3 loop reads CASSLKTGPNYGYTF. CDR3 bases: TGTGCCAGCAGCTTAAAGACAGGCCCCAACTATGGCTACACCTTC. This rearrangement joins TRBV7-2 to TRBJ1-2; perhaps TRBD1 as D (6 bases). V lost 2 bases, J lost 2 bases, and 12 bases lay in between. Germline V CDR1 and CDR2: SGHTA, FQGNSA. This CDR3 spans 15 amino acids.

This clonotype was picked up a small number of times. This sequence joins TRBV4-1 and TRBJ2-5; unclear D gene. Germline CDR1 is MGHRA and CDR2 is YSYEKL. Deletions cut 5 bases from V and 5 bases from J, with 21 bases between. There are 16 residues in the CDR3. The CDR3 sequence: CASSGNLGTTEETQYF. DNA for the CDR3: TGCGCCAGCAGCGGGAATTTGGGCACCACGGAGGAGACCCAGTACTTC.

This clonotype was counted many times. V gene TRBV20-1 combines with J gene TRBJ2-3; TRBD2 agrees at 14 bases. V trimming: 5 bases; J trimming: 4 bases; junction bases outside the gene matches: 5. CDR1 and CDR2 from the germline V gene are DFQATT and SNEGSKA (reference sequence). The CDR3 has 15 amino acids. The DNA of the CDR3 is TGCAGTGCTCGACTAGCGGGGGGGCCGGCAGATACGCAGTATTTT. Translating it yields CSARLAGGPADTQYF.